This TCR beta chain is drawn from a study of OX40 agonist ivuxolimab in advanced cancers. Study overall: Ivuxolimab, which is an agonistic anti-OX40 (CD134) antibody, was administered to the patients.

Per germline, CDR1 LNHDA and CDR2 SQIVND (reference sequence). The CDR3 runs 14 residues. Method: immunoSEQ multiplex PCR; TCRdb's copy keeps in-frame clones and lacks some. Counted here are 100,000 to 120,000 clones, 91% occurring once; the ten biggest clones make up over 0.6%. The specimen was CD4+ or CD8+ T cells sorted from blood, collected in a trial of the OX40 agonist ivuxolimab. This receptor was identified in an adult with an advanced solid tumor such as melanoma, head and neck, liver or kidney cancer. V gene TRBV19 combines with J gene TRBJ2-5; D is uncertain. The DNA matches TRBJ2-7 better at its end, which makes the J call doubtful. In DNA, the CDR3 is TGTGCCAGTAGTATCGATCCTGACTCCTACGAGCAGTACTTC. Translating it yields CASSIDPDSYEQYF.